The 10 T cell receptor beta chains presented below share a single source sample, sequenced in a study of molecular identifiers for immune sequencing clone quantification. TCRdb analysed the PCR reads with MiXCR anew, one entry per CDR3 protein. The sample gives under 650,000 distinct CDR3 sequences, less than 20% of which show up once; about 0.9% is in the top ten. The sample consisted of naive CD8+ T cells from blood, with Jurkat cell RNA spiked in. Subset meaning: FACS-sorted CD8+CD4-CCR7+CD45RA+ naive T cells. The receptors were sampled from a human donor in good health. Some libraries in this study had Jurkat cell RNA spiked in.

The sample holds a few counts of this clonotype. This rearrangement joins TRBV7-9 to TRBJ2-1; D uncertain. Trimming pared 4 bases from V and 9 bases from J, leaving 13 bases between. CDR3 size: 13 residues. The germline CDR1 and CDR2 sequences are SEHNR and FQNEAQ (reference sequence). CDR3 region: CASSYRTGLEQFF. Here the CDR3 DNA reads TGTGCCAGCAGCTACCGGACGGGCCTTGAGCAGTTCTTC.

V and J are TRBV28 and TRBJ1-2; 8 bases match TRBD1. The junction had 9 bases not matched to a gene; V was cut back by 7 bases and J by 8 bases. The CDR3 extends over 13 amino acids. Germline V gives CDR1 MDHEN, CDR2 SYDVKM. CDR3 DNA sequence: TGTGCCAGCACCCTGACAGGGGCAGGGGGCTACACCTTC. This translates into CASTLTGAGGYTF.

This clonotype was observed at least ten times. The chain links TRBV20-1 to TRBJ2-1; D call uncertain. This CDR3 is built from 14 residues. V was clipped by 1 base and J by 0 bases, with 7 bases between them. Germline values: CDR1 DFQATT, CDR2 SNEGSKA (reference sequence). CDR3 DNA sequence: TGCAGTGCTAGAGTAGAGGCCTCCTACAATGAGCAGTTCTTC. It translates to CSARVEASYNEQFF.

This clonotype was detected only a few times. CDR3 in amino acids: CASSLGTVTNEKLFF. The DNA of the CDR3 is TGTGCCAGCAGTTTGGGGACAGTCACTAATGAAAAACTGTTTTTT. The V gene is TRBV12-3 or TRBV12-4, the J gene TRBJ1-4, with 7 bases lining up with TRBD1. V shed 3 bases, J shed 2 bases, and the junction held 3 bases outside the gene matches. The CDR3 sequence is 15 residues long.

Worth noting for this clonotype: The germline gene is not matched at one end of the junction; a read error may be the cause. The chain is built from TRBV20-1 and TRBJ2-3, with 7 positions matching TRBD2. The CDR3 is 15 amino acids. The germline V gene has CDR1 DFQATT and CDR2 SNEGSKA (reference sequence). Here the CDR3 DNA reads TGCGGTGCTAGTGGGGAGGGTCGCCTGTTAGATACGCAGTATTTT. It is translated as CGASGEGRLLDTQYF.

This clonotype was detected ten times or more. This chain joins TRBV7-9 and TRBJ2-5; D possibly corresponds to TRBD2 (6 bases). Deletions cut 3 bases from V and 3 bases from J, with 8 bases between. Germline CDR1 SEHNR, CDR2 FQNEAQ (reference sequence). The length of the CDR3 is 13 residues. Here the CDR3 DNA reads TGTGCCAGCAGCTTTCGCGGGAAAGAGACCCAGTACTTC. Translation gives CASSFRGKETQYF.

Regarding this clonotype: Possible read error: a much larger clone is one base away. The gene calls are TRBV15 and TRBJ1-1; no firm D call. CDR1 and CDR2 (germline): LNHNV, YYDKDF (reference sequence). With 5 bases removed from V and 5 bases from J, the gap between germline ends came to 12 bases. The CDR3 length is 13 residues. CDR3 loop: CATSGGEETEAFF. The DNA for the CDR3 is TGTGCCACCAGCGGAGGAGAGGAAACTGAAGCTTTCTTT.

This clonotype was recorded many times. V gene TRBV2 combines with J gene TRBJ2-3; 8 nucleotides agree with TRBD1. With V trimmed by 3 bases and J by 2 bases, 4 bases remained unmatched. Germline-derived CDR1 and CDR2 are SNHLY and FYNNEI. The CDR3 is made up of 15 amino acids. This CDR3 reads CASSDWTGSTDTQYF. CDR3 nucleotides: TGTGCCAGCAGTGACTGGACAGGGTCCACAGATACGCAGTATTTT.

This clonotype has more than one count but fewer than ten. This sequence joins TRBV20-1 and TRBJ1-4; TRBD1 matches at 10 bases. The CDR3 loop spans 15 amino acids. V was pared by 3 bases and J by 1 base, with 2 bases of the junction left unmatched. Germline V gene sequence: CDR1 DFQATT, CDR2 SNEGSKA (reference sequence). The CDR3 DNA reads as TGCAGTGCTAGTCGGACAGGGGGAACTAATGAAAAACTGTTTTTT. Translated, it gives CSASRTGGTNEKLFF.

In the case of this clonotype: Given a much more abundant clone one base away, this may be a read error. The chain joins TRBV20-1 to TRBJ2-3; TRBD2 matches 9 bases. The ends lost 0 bases at V and 6 bases at J; junction bases unmatched: 1. CDR3 size: 13 residues. CDR1 is DFQATT and CDR2 is SNEGSKA in the germline V gene (reference sequence). CDR3 coding DNA: TGCAGTGCTAGAGATGCGGGAGGGGATACGCAGTATTTT. Its translation is CSARDAGGDTQYF.